Listed here are 30 T cell receptor beta chains from one sample, sequenced in a study of shared clonotypes between healthy human individuals. TCRdb keeps only in-frame clones here, not all; method: immunoSEQ multiplex PCR. The data contain over 700,000 clones, approximately 72% of them singletons. Sequenced material: memory CD4+ T cells sorted from blood. Subset in this sample: CD45RA-negative fraction. All receptors derive from a woman younger than 45 in good health.

This clone appeared a few times. This sequence joins TRBV5-1 and TRBJ2-7; D possibly uses TRBD1 or TRBD2 (6 bases each). V lost 2 bases and J 1 base, leaving 13 bases between the germline ends. Per germline, CDR1 SGHRS and CDR2 YFSETQ. CDR3 length: 15 residues. The CDR3 DNA reads TGCGCCAGCAGCTTCTGGCAGGGGAGGTCCTACGAGCAGTACTTC. It is translated as CASSFWQGRSYEQYF.

J is TRBJ1-3 and V is TRBV11-2, with TRBD1 identical over 7 bases. V lost 3 bases and J lost 7; bases outside the gene matches: 6. This CDR3 has 14 residues. In germline, CDR1 is SGHAT, CDR2 FQNNGV. The DNA of the CDR3 is TGTGCCAGCAGCTTCGGCGACAGGGTTAACACCATATATTTT. Protein: CASSFGDRVNTIYF.

The chain is built from TRBV10-2 and TRBJ1-4; 8 bases are shared with TRBD1. The CDR3 totals 14 residues. The germline CDR1 and CDR2 sequences are WSHSY and SAAADI. V lost 6 bases to trimming and J lost 8 bases; unmatched junction nucleotides: 8. CDR3 bases: TGCGCCAGCAGAGAAGGGACAGGAGGCGAAAAACTGTTTTTT. This sequence encodes CASREGTGGEKLFF.

The chain has TRBV7-8 and TRBJ2-5, with D unresolved. The CDR3 contains 13 residues. The V end lost 5 bases, the J end lost 1 base, and 8 bases lay between the germline ends. Germline-derived CDR1 and CDR2 are SGHVS and FQNEAQ. The CDR3 spells CASSPGLQETQYF. The DNA for the CDR3 is TGTGCCAGCAGCCCCGGCCTCCAAGAGACCCAGTACTTC.

V and J are TRBV2 and TRBJ1-5, with D hard to call. CDR1 SNHLY and CDR2 FYNNEI come from the germline V gene. The V end lost 0 bases, the J end lost 9 bases, and 9 bases lay between the germline ends. The CDR3 spans 13 residues. The CDR3 loop reads CASSEAGLGPQHF. The CDR3 DNA reads as TGTGCCAGCAGTGAAGCGGGGTTGGGGCCCCAGCATTTT.

The genes are TRBV5-1 and TRBJ2-2, with a tentative D call TRBD2 (6 bases). Trimming took 3 bases from V and 3 from J, leaving 21 bases between them. The CDR3 is 18 amino acids. Germline CDR1 and CDR2: SGHRS and YFSETQ. This CDR3 reads CASSSQPLAEDYTGELFF. CDR3 nucleotide sequence: TGCGCCAGCAGCTCCCAACCATTAGCGGAGGACTACACCGGGGAGCTGTTTTTT.

The CDR3 region is CSVELTRHEQYF. The DNA of the CDR3 is TGCAGCGTTGAACTCACCCGCCACGAGCAGTACTTC. This chain connects TRBV29-1 to TRBJ2-7, with D unclear. The CDR3 extends over 12 amino acids. V dropped 2 bases and J dropped 5 bases, with 10 bases sitting between them. CDR1 and CDR2 from the germline V gene are SQVTM and ANQGSEA.

V usage is TRBV6-6 and J usage is TRBJ1-5, with unresolved D. Germline assignment: CDR1 MNHNY and CDR2 SVGAGI (reference sequence). Trimming took off 5 bases at V and 0 bases at J, with 14 bases between the two ends. The CDR3 covers 16 residues. Written as DNA, the CDR3 is TGTGCCAGCAGTCACCGCCCTGACTATAGCAATCAGCCCCAGCATTTT. This translates into CASSHRPDYSNQPQHF.

V usage is TRBV19 and J usage is TRBJ1-1, with D tentatively TRBD1 (6 bases). The V end was cut by 4 bases, the J end by 1 base, with 10 bases between. The CDR3 has 14 residues. Germline lookup yields CDR1 LNHDA and CDR2 SQIVND (reference sequence). The CDR3 here is CASSTSDRNTEAFF. DNA of the CDR3: TGTGCCAGTAGTACCTCGGACAGGAACACTGAAGCTTTCTTT. Full variable domain (outside the CDR3, taken from reference TRBV19 and TRBJ1-1): DGGITQSPKYLFRKEGQNVTLSCEQNLNHDAMYWYRQDPGQGLRLIYYSQIVNDFQKGDIAEGYSVSREKKESFPLTVTSAQKNPTAFYLCASSTSDRNTEAFFGQGTRLTVV.

This clone was picked up one time. The rearrangement joins TRBV5-1 to TRBJ2-1; D is perhaps TRBD2 (5 bases). The CDR3 loop spans 14 amino acids. The V gene lost 6 bases and the J gene lost 0 bases, with 10 bases spanning the gap. Germline V gene lookup returns CDR1 SGHRS and CDR2 YFSETQ. The CDR3 is CASMAGNSYNEQFF. CDR3 DNA sequence: TGCGCCAGCATGGCCGGGAACTCCTACAATGAGCAGTTCTTC.

This rearrangement joins TRBV28 to TRBJ2-2; D is unresolved. V was pared by 6 bases and J by 1 base, with 6 bases between. CDR1 and CDR2 from the germline V gene are MDHEN and SYDVKM. The CDR3 runs 13 residues. The CDR3 DNA is TGTGCCAGCAGAGAGAGGAACACCGGGGAGCTGTTTTTT. As protein: CASRERNTGELFF.

The chain has TRBV28 and TRBJ1-1, with D possibly TRBD1 on 6 matching bases. Germline lookup yields CDR1 MDHEN and CDR2 SYDVKM. This CDR3 spans 14 amino acids. V gave up 2 bases and J gave up 1 base, with 8 bases separating them. CDR3: CASSLEGGNTEAFF. CDR3 in DNA: TGTGCCAGCAGTTTAGAAGGGGGGAACACTGAAGCTTTCTTT.

The chain links TRBV5-1 to TRBJ2-2; no reliable D call. Trimming took 1 base from V and 1 from J, leaving 5 bases between them. CDR1 is SGHRS and CDR2 is YFSETQ in the germline V gene. The CDR3 loop spans 14 amino acids. This CDR3 is CASSLWVNTGELFF. For the CDR3, the DNA is TGCGCCAGCAGCTTGTGGGTGAACACCGGGGAGCTGTTTTTT.

The V gene is TRBV5-1, the J gene TRBJ2-3; weak D call: TRBD2 (6 bases). CDR1 is SGHRS, CDR2 YFSETQ, per germline. V was trimmed by 4 bases and J by 0 bases, leaving 12 bases between them. This CDR3 region has 15 residues. The CDR3 reads CASSLSGDSTDTQYF. The CDR3 DNA sequence: TGCGCCAGCAGCCTTAGCGGAGATAGCACAGATACGCAGTATTTT.

The rearrangement links TRBV28 to TRBJ2-3; the D is unclear. The germline gives CDR1 MDHEN, CDR2 SYDVKM. CDR3 length: 15 amino acids. The V end lost 5 bases, the J end lost 0 bases, and 12 bases lay between the germline ends. The CDR3 reads CASSPPKSSTDTQYF. The CDR3 coding sequence is TGTGCCAGCAGTCCCCCCAAATCTAGCACAGATACGCAGTATTTT.

The CDR3 loop is CASSPAVGTSLTSSYNEQFF. DNA for the CDR3: TGTGCCAGCAGTCCGGCGGTAGGGACTAGTCTTACAAGCTCCTACAATGAGCAGTTCTTC. The gene calls are TRBV28 and TRBJ2-1; 8 bases agree with TRBD2. This CDR3 comprises 20 residues. With 5 bases clipped from V and 0 bases from J, the junction kept 18 bases outside the gene matches. Germline-derived CDR1 and CDR2 are MDHEN and SYDVKM.

This clone appeared a single time. J is TRBJ1-5 and V is TRBV6-5; D uncertain. Germline values: CDR1 MNHEY, CDR2 SVGAGI. V gave up 6 bases and J gave up 5 bases, with 11 bases separating them. The CDR3 loop spans 13 amino acids. Written as DNA, the CDR3 is TGTGCCAGCAGACCGGGGATCCATCAGCCCCAGCATTTT. Translation: CASRPGIHQPQHF.

This rearrangement joins TRBV7-9 to TRBJ1-5; D possibly corresponds to TRBD1 (5 bases). CDR3 length: 14 amino acids. CDR1 and CDR2 from the germline V gene are SEHNR and FQNEAQ (reference sequence). V was trimmed by 5 bases and J by 3 bases, leaving 11 bases between them. CDR3 residues: CASSADSHNQPQHF. CDR3 DNA: TGTGCCAGCAGCGCCGACAGCCACAATCAGCCCCAGCATTTT. Using reference TRBV7-9 and TRBJ1-5 for the parts outside the CDR3, the full variable domain is DTGVSQNPRHKITKRGQNVTFRCDPISEHNRLYWYRQTLGQGPEFLTYFQNEAQLEKSRLLSDRFSAERPKGSFSTLEIQRTEQGDSAMYLCASSADSHNQPQHFGDGTRLSIL.

This clone was picked up a small number of times. The chain joins TRBV28 to TRBJ2-3, with 7 bases lining up with TRBD2. The germline gives CDR1 MDHEN, CDR2 SYDVKM. J was trimmed by 7 bases and V by 4 bases; bases with no gene match: 8. This CDR3 is built from 14 residues. CDR3 coding DNA: TGTGCCAGCAGTTGGACTAGTGAATTGTATACGCAGTATTTT. Translated, it gives CASSWTSELYTQYF. Full variable domain (rest looked up from reference TRBV28 and TRBJ2-3): DVKVTQSSRYLVKRTGEKVFLECVQDMDHENMFWYRQDPGLGLRLIYFSYDVKMKEKGDIPEGYSVSREKKERFSLILESASTNQTSMYLCASSWTSELYTQYFGPGTRLTVL.

The chain employs TRBV28 and TRBJ1-1; D unclear. V shed 2 bases and J shed 6 bases, with 4 bases lying between them. CDR3 length equals 11 residues. Germline V lookup: CDR1 MDHEN, CDR2 SYDVKM. The CDR3 reads CASSLLSEAFF. The CDR3 DNA sequence: TGTGCCAGCAGTTTACTCTCTGAAGCTTTCTTT.

The chain uses TRBV11-3 and TRBJ1-5; no definite D call. This CDR3 contains 9 residues. Between the trimmed V and J ends, which lost 8 bases and 7 bases, there was a span of 3 bases. Germline V gene sequence: CDR1 SGHNT, CDR2 YENEEA. DNA of the CDR3: TGTGCCAGCGGCCAGCCCCAGCATTTT. It yields the protein CASGQPQHF.

The rearrangement joins TRBV12-5 to TRBJ2-7; TRBD1 agrees at 11 bases. The CDR3 loop spans 14 amino acids. Germline CDR1 LGHNT, CDR2 FRNRAP. V was pared by 5 bases and J by 3 bases, with 3 bases of the junction left unmatched. CDR3 bases: TGTGCTAGTGGTGGGACAGGGGGAATCTACGAGCAGTACTTC. Protein product: CASGGTGGIYEQYF.

The chain is built from TRBV5-1 and TRBJ2-1; no firm D call. The ends were cut back, 0 bases at V and 4 bases at J, with 11 bases in the middle. CDR1 SGHRS and CDR2 YFSETQ come from the germline V gene. The CDR3 has 15 amino acids. The CDR3, as DNA: TGCGCCAGCAGCTTGGGGCCAAGCCAATACAATGAGCAGTTCTTC. It codes for CASSLGPSQYNEQFF.

This chain connects TRBV15 to TRBJ2-7; TRBD1 agrees at 8 bases. This CDR3 contains 15 residues. Unmatched junction bases numbered 6, after V lost 1 base and J lost 4 bases. CDR1 is LNHNV and CDR2 is YYDKDF in the germline V gene (reference sequence). CDR3 region: CATSRGGQGNYEQYF. The CDR3, as DNA: TGTGCCACCAGCAGAGGCGGACAGGGTAATTACGAGCAGTACTTC.

This chain connects TRBV19 to TRBJ1-2, with no clear D. Trimming left V 4 bases short and J 8 bases short, with 14 bases between. Germline CDR1 is LNHDA and CDR2 is SQIVND (reference sequence). The CDR3 extends over 13 amino acids. The CDR3 sequence is CASSTDLLRGYTF. CDR3 sequence (DNA): TGTGCCAGTAGTACGGACCTTCTTCGGGGCTACACCTTC.

This clone appeared many times. This chain uses TRBV2 with TRBJ1-2; D call uncertain. The CDR3 has 13 amino acids. Per the germline V gene, CDR1 is SNHLY and CDR2 is FYNNEI. V was clipped by 6 bases and J by 6 bases, with 14 bases between them. CDR3 in amino acids: CASRALGVHGYTF. CDR3 nucleotide sequence: TGTGCCAGCAGGGCCCTGGGCGTTCATGGCTACACCTTC.

The chain employs TRBV19 and TRBJ2-5, with D perhaps TRBD1 or TRBD2 (6 bases each). The J call is doubtful: the DNA matches TRBJ2-7 better. The CDR3 is made up of 13 amino acids. CDR1 and CDR2 (germline): LNHDA, SQIVND (reference sequence). CDR3 nucleotide sequence: TGTGCCAGTAGTATACCGGGGGCGAACGAGCAGTACTTC. It is translated as CASSIPGANEQYF.

On this clone: Other nucleotide sequences from this sample produce the same CDR3. The J gene is TRBJ2-3, the V gene TRBV5-1; D possibly corresponds to TRBD2 (6 bases). The CDR3 is 15 residues long. V shed 0 bases and J shed 1 base, with 9 bases lying between them. Per germline, CDR1 SGHRS and CDR2 YFSETQ. The chain's CDR3 is CASSLVGEGTDTQYF. CDR3 coding DNA: TGCGCCAGCAGCTTGGTGGGGGAGGGCACAGATACGCAGTATTTT.

Details on this clone: Other DNA sequences of this sample code for an identical CDR3. The V and J genes are TRBV18 and TRBJ1-1; D is possibly TRBD1 (6 bases). Germline values: CDR1 KGHSH, CDR2 LQKENI. V was shortened by 3 bases and J by 3 bases, with 11 bases between the two germline ends. CDR3 length: 14 amino acids. The CDR3 DNA follows: TGTGCCAGCTCACCCACTGAGGGGGACACTGAAGCTTTCTTT. This sequence encodes CASSPTEGDTEAFF.

This chain joins TRBV25-1 and TRBJ2-5; TRBD1 or TRBD2 may be the D gene (5 bases each). Germline values: CDR1 MGHDK, CDR2 SYGVNS. Trimming removed 6 bases from V and 4 bases from J, with 24 bases in between. The CDR3 has 17 amino acids. The CDR3 spells CASSLPTSPGTAETQYF. The DNA of the CDR3 is TGTGCCAGCAGCCTACCTACCTCCCCCGGGACGGCAGAGACCCAGTACTTC.